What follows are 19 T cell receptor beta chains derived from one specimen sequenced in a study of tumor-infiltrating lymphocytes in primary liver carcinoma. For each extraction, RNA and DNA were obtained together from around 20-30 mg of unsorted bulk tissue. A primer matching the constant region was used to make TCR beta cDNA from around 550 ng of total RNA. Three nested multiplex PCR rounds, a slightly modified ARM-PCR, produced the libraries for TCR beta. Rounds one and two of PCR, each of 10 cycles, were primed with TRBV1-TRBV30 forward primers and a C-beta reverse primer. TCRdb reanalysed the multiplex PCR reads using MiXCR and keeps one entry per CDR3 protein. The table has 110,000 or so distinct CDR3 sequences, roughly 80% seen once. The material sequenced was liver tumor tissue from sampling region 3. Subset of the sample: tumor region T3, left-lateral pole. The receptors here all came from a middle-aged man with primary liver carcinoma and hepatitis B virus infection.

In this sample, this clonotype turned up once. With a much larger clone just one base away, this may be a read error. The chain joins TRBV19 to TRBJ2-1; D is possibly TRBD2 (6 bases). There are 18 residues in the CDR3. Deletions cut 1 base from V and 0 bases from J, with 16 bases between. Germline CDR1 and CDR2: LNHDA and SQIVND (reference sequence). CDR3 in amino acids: CASSIVGTGGLSYNEQFF. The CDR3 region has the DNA TGTGCCAGTAGTATAGTCGGGACTGGCGGACTCTCCTACAATGAGCAGTTCTTC.

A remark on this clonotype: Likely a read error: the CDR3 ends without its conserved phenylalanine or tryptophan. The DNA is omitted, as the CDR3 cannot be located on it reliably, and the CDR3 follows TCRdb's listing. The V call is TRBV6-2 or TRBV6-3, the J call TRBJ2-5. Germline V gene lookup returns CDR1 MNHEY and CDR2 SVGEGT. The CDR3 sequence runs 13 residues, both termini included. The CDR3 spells CASSSDSWETMYI.

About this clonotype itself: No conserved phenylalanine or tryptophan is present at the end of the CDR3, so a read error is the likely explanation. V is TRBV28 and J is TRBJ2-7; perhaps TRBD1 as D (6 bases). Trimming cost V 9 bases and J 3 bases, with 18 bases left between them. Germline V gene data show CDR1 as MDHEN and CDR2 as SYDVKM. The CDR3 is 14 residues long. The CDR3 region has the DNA TGTGCCAGTAGTCCTCGACAGGAGTACTACGAGCAGTACATC. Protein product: CASSPRQEYYEQYI.

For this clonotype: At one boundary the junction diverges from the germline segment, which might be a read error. The CDR3: CSVGGTANQPRHF. In DNA, the CDR3 is TGCAGCGTTGGTGGGACAGCTAATCAGCCCCGGCATTTT. V and J are TRBV29-1 and TRBJ1-5; 7 nucleotides line up with TRBD1. This CDR3 comprises 13 residues. Per the germline V gene, CDR1 is SQVTM and CDR2 is ANQGSEA.

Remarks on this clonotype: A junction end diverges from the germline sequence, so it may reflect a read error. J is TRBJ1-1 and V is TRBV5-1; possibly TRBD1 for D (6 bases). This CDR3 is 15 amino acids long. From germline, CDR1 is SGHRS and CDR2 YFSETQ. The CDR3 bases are TGCGCCAGCAGCGTAAACAGGGTGGAGGACACTGAGGCTTTCTTT. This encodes CASSVNRVEDTEAFF.

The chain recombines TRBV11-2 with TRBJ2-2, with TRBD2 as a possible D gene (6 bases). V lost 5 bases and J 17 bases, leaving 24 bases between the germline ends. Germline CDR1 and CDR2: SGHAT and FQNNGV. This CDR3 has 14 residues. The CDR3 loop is CASSTDSDTREPFF. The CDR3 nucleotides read TGTGCCAGCAGCACAGACTCGGACACCCGGGAGCCCTTTTTT.

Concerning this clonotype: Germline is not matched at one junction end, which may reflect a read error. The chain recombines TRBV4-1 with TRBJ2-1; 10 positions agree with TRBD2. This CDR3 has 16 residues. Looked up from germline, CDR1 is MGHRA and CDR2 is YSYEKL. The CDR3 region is CASRQVLTSGQSEQFF. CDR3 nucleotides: TGCGCCAGCAGGCAAGTGCTGACTAGCGGGCAAAGTGAGCAGTTCTTC.

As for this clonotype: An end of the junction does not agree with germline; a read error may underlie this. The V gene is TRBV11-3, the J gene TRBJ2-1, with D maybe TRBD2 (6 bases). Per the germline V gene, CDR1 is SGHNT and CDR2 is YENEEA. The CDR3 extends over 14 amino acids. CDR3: CTSSLTSIIDVQLF. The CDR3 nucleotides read TGTACCAGTAGCTTGACTAGTATTATCGATGTGCAGTTATTC.

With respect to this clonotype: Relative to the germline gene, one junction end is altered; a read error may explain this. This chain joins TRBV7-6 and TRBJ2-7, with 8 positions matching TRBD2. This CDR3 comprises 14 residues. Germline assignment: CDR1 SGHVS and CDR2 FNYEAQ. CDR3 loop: CACSLGGGGTEQYF. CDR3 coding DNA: TGTGCCTGCAGCTTAGGAGGCGGGGGGACGGAGCAGTACTTC.

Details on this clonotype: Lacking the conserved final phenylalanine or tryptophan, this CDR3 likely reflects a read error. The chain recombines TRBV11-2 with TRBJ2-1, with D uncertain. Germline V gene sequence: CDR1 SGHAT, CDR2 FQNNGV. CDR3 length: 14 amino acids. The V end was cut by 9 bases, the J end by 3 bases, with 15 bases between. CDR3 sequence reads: CARTPDGGYNEQFS. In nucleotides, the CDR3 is TGTGCCAGAACCCCTGATGGCGGCTACAATGAGCAGTTCTCC.

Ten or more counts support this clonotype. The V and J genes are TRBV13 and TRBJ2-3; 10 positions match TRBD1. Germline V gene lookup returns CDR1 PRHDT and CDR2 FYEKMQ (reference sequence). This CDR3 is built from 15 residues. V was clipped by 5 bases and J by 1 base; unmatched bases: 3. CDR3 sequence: CASSPGTGGTDTQYF. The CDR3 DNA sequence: TGTGCCAGCAGCCCTGGGACAGGGGGCACAGATACGCAGTATTTT.

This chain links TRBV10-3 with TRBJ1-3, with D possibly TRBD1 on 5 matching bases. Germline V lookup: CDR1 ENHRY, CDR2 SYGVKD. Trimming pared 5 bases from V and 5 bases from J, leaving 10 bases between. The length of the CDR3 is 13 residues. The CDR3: CAISRGSRNTIYF. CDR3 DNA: TGTGCCATCAGTCGGGGCAGTAGAAACACCATATATTTT.

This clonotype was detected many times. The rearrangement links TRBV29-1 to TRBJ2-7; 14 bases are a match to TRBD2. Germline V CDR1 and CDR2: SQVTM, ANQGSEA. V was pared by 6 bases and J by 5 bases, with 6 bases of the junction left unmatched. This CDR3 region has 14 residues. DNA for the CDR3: TGCAGCGTCCGGACTAGCGGGAGGAGCCACGAGCAGTACTTC. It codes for CSVRTSGRSHEQYF.

CDR3: CAWSGKLVRTNTGELFF. The CDR3 nucleotides read TGTGCCTGGAGTGGAAAGCTGGTACGTACGAACACCGGGGAGCTGTTTTTT. V usage is TRBV30 and J usage is TRBJ2-2; D is ambiguous. CDR1 is GTSNPN, CDR2 SVGIG, per germline (reference sequence). This CDR3 has 17 residues. Trimming left V 1 base short and J 0 bases short, with 15 bases between.

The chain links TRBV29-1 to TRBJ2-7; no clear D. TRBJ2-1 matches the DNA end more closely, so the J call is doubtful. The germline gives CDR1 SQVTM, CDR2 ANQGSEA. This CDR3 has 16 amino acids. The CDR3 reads CSVEGSAQGSLLGQFF. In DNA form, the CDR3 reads TGCAGCGTTGAAGGAAGTGCACAAGGCTCTCTCCTCGGGCAGTTCTTC.

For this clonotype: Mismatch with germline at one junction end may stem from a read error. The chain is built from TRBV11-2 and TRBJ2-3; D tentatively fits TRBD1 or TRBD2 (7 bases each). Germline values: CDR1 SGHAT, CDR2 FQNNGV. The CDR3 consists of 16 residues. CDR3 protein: CASRGETGRVGDTQYF. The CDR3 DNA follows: TGCGCCAGCAGGGGGGAAACTGGGAGGGTCGGAGATACGCAGTATTTT.

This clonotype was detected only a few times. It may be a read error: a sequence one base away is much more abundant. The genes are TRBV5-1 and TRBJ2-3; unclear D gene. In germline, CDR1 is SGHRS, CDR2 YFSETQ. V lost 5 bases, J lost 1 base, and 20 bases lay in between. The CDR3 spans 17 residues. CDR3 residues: CASRVGSSVVGTDTQYF. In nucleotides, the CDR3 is TGCGCCAGCAGGGTCGGAAGCTCAGTGGTGGGCACAGATACGCAGTATTTT.

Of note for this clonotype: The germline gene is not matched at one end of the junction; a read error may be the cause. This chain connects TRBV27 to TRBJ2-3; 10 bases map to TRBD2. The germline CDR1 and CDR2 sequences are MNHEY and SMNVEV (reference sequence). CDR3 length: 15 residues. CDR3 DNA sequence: TGTGCCAGCTGTTGGGCTAGCGGGGGCACAGATACGCACTATTTT. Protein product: CASCWASGGTDTHYF.

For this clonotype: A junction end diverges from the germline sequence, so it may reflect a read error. The CDR3 region is CAISDDGLIFGNTIYF. DNA for the CDR3: TGTGCCATCAGTGACGATGGCCTGATCTTCGGAAACACCATATATTTT. This chain joins TRBV6-1 and TRBJ1-3, with unresolved D. CDR1 and CDR2 (germline): MNHNS, SASEGT. The CDR3 has 16 amino acids.